The source of this T cell receptor beta chain is a study of T-cell memory formation after mild COVID-19. The overall study: Largely donor-specific sequence clusters came from a couple of donors. General study points: Among clones peaking at day 37 in the second wave, SARS-CoV-2 specificity remained unconfirmed. Clones shrinking from day 15 to 85 showed even CD4/CD8 mixes; later expanders tilted CD4+. There were some responding clones in pre-infection memory, which suggested that cross-reactive memory had joined.

This clonotype was seen only once. Its specificity is not known. TCRdb recomputed calls from the 5' RACE reads with MiXCR, one row per CDR3 protein. The repertoire holds roughly 190,000 distinct CDR3 sequences, with 15% to 20% as singletons. This TCR derives from an adult woman who had mild COVID-19 (a few samples of this study predate the infection). Cell type and time point are not known. The sequenced sample consisted of PBMCs or a T cell subset sorted from them (not recorded which).

The CDR3 reads CASSPRASYSNQPQHF. The CDR3 DNA follows: TGTGCCAGTAGCCCCCGAGCGTCCTATAGCAATCAGCCCCAGCATTTT. The V gene is TRBV19, the J gene TRBJ1-5; D call uncertain. V was trimmed by 6 bases and J by 0 bases, leaving 15 bases between them. Germline loops: CDR1 LNHDA, CDR2 SQIVND (reference sequence). The CDR3 contains 16 residues.